This TCR beta chain was identified during a study of blood T cell repertoires in COVID-19. Patients of the Seattle cohort, enrolled during active infection, were followed longitudinally. The data were produced by immunoSEQ multiplex PCR, yet TCRdb's version contains in-frame clones alone and is incomplete. The sample consists of more than 350,000 clones, around 87% of them appearing once. The germline gives CDR1 WNHNN, CDR2 SYGVQD (reference sequence). This CDR3 comprises 16 residues. V shed 5 bases and J shed 4 bases, with 19 bases lying between them. The chain employs TRBV10-1 and TRBJ2-3; D possibly corresponds to TRBD2 (6 bases). This sequence was found in a woman aged 30 to 39 with COVID-19, enrolled during active disease. Sequencing used peripheral blood. The CDR3 loop reads CASSPRDRGRPDTQYF. In nucleotides, the CDR3 is TGCGCCAGCAGTCCGCGTGACCGGGGGAGGCCAGATACGCAGTATTTT.